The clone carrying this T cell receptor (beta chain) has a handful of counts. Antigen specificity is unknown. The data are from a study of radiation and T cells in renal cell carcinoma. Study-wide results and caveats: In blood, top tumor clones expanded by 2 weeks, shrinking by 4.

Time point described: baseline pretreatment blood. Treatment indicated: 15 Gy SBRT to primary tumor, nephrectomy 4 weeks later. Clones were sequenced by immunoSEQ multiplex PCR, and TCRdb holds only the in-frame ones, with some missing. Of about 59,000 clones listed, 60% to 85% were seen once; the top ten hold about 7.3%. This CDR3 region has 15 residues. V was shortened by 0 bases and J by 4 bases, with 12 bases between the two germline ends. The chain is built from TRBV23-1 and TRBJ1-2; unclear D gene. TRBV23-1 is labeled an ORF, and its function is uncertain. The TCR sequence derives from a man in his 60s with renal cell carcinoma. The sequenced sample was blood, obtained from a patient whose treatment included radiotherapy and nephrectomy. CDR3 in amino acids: CASSQSLARAYGYTF. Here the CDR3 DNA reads TGCGCCAGCAGTCAATCTTTGGCCCGGGCCTATGGCTACACCTTC.